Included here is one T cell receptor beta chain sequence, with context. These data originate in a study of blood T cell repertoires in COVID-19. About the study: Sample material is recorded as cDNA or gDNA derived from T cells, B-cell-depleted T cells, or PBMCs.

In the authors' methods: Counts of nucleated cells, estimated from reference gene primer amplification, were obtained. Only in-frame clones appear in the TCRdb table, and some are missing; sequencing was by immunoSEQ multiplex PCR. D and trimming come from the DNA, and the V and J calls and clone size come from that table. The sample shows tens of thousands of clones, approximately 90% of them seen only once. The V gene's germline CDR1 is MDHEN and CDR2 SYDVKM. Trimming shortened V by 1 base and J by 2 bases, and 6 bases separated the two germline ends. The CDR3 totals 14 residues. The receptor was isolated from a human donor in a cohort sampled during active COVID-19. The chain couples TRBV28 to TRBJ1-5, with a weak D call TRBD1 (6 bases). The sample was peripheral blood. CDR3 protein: CASSLSGGNQPQHF. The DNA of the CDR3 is TGTGCCAGCAGTTTATCAGGGGGCAATCAGCCCCAGCATTTT.